This TCR beta chain was obtained from a study of CD8+ T cells in alopecia areata. This clone was recorded a few times. The CDR3 is 16 amino acids. Per the germline V gene, CDR1 is MDHEN and CDR2 is SYDVKM. Unmatched junction bases numbered 8, after V lost 6 bases and J lost 6 bases. Reverse transcription of extracted RNA yielded cDNA, which provided the sequencing template. Sequencing used immunoSEQ multiplex PCR; TCRdb keeps in-frame clones, though not all of them. The top ten hold around 3.2% of the sample, which has approximately 200,000 clones, 55% to 70% seen once. Treatment given: oral pan-JAK inhibitor, 5-10 mg twice daily.

V and J are TRBV28 and TRBJ2-1, with 13 bases identical to TRBD2. The TCR sequence derives from a human donor with alopecia areata. The specimen comprised CD4+ T cells sorted from blood, sampled at week 4, from a patient treated with tofacitinib. The CDR3 reads CASRLTSGGARNEQFF. The CDR3 coding sequence is TGTGCCAGCAGACTTACTAGCGGGGGGGCCCGCAATGAGCAGTTCTTC. Full variable domain (remainder filled in from reference TRBV28 and TRBJ2-1): DVKVTQSSRYLVKRTGEKVFLECVQDMDHENMFWYRQDPGLGLRLIYFSYDVKMKEKGDIPEGYSVSREKKERFSLILESASTNQTSMYLCASRLTSGGARNEQFFGPGTRLTVL.